This T cell receptor (beta chain) was sequenced for a study of radiation and T cells in renal cell carcinoma. Overall study results and limits: Without pretreatment biopsies, baseline tumor clonotype presence was undetermined. Top tumor clonotypes rose in blood 2 weeks post-radiation, then contracted.

Trimming shortened V by 5 bases and J by 2 bases, and 15 bases separated the two germline ends. The CDR3 runs to 15 residues. Germline CDR1 is SGHAT and CDR2 is FQNNGV. In the case of this clone: Its antigen is undetermined.

Time point of the sample: baseline pretreatment blood. The treatment denotes: 15 Gy SBRT to primary tumor, nephrectomy 4 weeks later. Radiation-treated patients gave blood at baseline, week 2 and week 4. The method was immunoSEQ multiplex PCR; TCRdb's version includes in-frame clones alone and lacks a portion of them. The sample comprises approximately 120,000 clones, approximately 80% of which are singletons, and about 2.9% rests with the top ten. This sequence joins TRBV11-2 and TRBJ1-2; D unclear. This receptor was identified in an older woman with renal cell carcinoma. Sequenced material: blood, taken from a patient whose treatment included radiotherapy and nephrectomy. As DNA, the CDR3 is TGTGCCAGCAGCCTAACAGCGACTGTGAACTATGGCTACACCTTC. This encodes CASSLTATVNYGYTF.